This T cell receptor beta chain came from a study of PD-1 blockade in classical Hodgkin lymphoma. The germline V gene encodes CDR1 SGHNT and CDR2 YYREEE (reference sequence). This CDR3 has 18 residues. Unmatched junction bases numbered 12, after V lost 0 bases and J lost 3 bases. A note on this clone: What it binds is unknown.

Study-wide results and limits: Patients who began taking nivolumab under 1 year after ASCT were left out.

Relapses following autologous stem cell transplantation were seen in all patients, with brentuximab vedotin exposure varying. Using immunoSEQ multiplex PCR, the repertoire was profiled, and TCRdb retains in-frame clones only, with some absent. The profile shows 35,000 to 45,000 clones, about 71% of them singletons. The sequenced sample was peripheral blood mononuclear cells (PBMCs), obtained at baseline. The V gene is TRBV5-4, the J gene TRBJ2-1; 7 bases fit TRBD2. The receptor's source is a human donor with classical Hodgkin lymphoma. The CDR3 DNA is TGTGCCAGCAGCTTGGCCTTCCGGTCAGGGACTAACTACAATGAGCAGTTCTTC. Protein sequence: CASSLAFRSGTNYNEQFF.